Here is one T cell receptor beta chain with its context. The data originate from a study of blood T cell repertoires in COVID-19. Study-level information: Donors in the United States, Italy and Spain gave samples during acute or convalescent COVID-19. T cells, B-cell-depleted T cells, or PBMCs supplied cDNA or gDNA.

In the original workflow: Reference gene primers were amplified, and this amplification served to estimate nucleated cell counts. Measured with immunoSEQ multiplex PCR; TCRdb has only the in-frame clones, and not every one. V and J calls and clone size follow that table, whereas D and trimming were derived from the DNA. Among tens of thousands of clones listed, roughly 90% were seen once. Trimming cost V 3 bases and J 1 base, with 13 bases left between them. CDR1 and CDR2 (germline): SGHNT, YYREEE (reference sequence). The CDR3 has 15 amino acids. The clonotype comes from a woman of 80 years or more with acute or convalescent COVID-19. This chain joins TRBV5-4 and TRBJ1-1; D unclear. Sequencing input: peripheral blood. The CDR3 sequence: CASSYDPGENTEAFF. In DNA, the CDR3 is TGTGCCAGCAGCTACGATCCCGGGGAGAACACTGAAGCTTTCTTT.